This entry features one T cell receptor beta chain sequence. No cognate antigen has been identified for it. No base qualities exist here, and no much larger clone lies one base off it. According to the germline V gene, CDR1 reads SGHTA and CDR2 reads FQGNSA. The CDR3 measures 15 amino acids from cysteine to phenylalanine. Only the CDR3 portion is preserved as DNA: 45 bases, with reading frame beginning at the first base. The V and J ends are trimmed by 0 bases and 4 bases, leaving 12 bases between them. The data are from a study of cytomegalovirus exposure and HLA in healthy donors (dated by TCRdb to between 2016 and 2019). For the wider study: An earlier analysis of some 620 of the donors reported about 280 Gb of sequence data and around 120 million unique TCR beta sequences obtained from some 170 million T cells. Because of strong linkage in the cohort, four or five DR-DQ haplotypes were treated as single units for association and clustering. The T cell repertoires of around 730 subjects were profiled by immunosequencing and related to cytomegalovirus serostatus. Class I and class II HLA loci were covered by the typing at four-digit resolution. Across approximately 400 genotyped donors of the cohort, an average of roughly 250,000 unique TCR beta nucleotide sequences per donor were sequenced, and roughly 20% of those sequences were non-productive. Along with the roughly 700-subject first cohort, a separate validation cohort of approximately 110 different subjects was used. Approximately 310 gigabases of sequencing data and around 87 million unique TCR sequences were included in an early release covering over 600 HLA-typed donors. Alongside the repertoire data, information on donor age, sex, ethnicity and CMV serostatus was compiled. A later analysis re-analyzed previously published TCR beta repertoires from 600 to 850 donors and added high-resolution HLA genotyping to study TCR occurrence patterns. Every discovery cohort repertoire had been produced on one sequencing platform. Rather than using new phenotypic data, the later analysis identified candidate immune exposures from TCR beta sequences and from how often those sequences occurred across donors. Typing coverage varied by locus: roughly 629-640 donors for A, B, C, DRB1 and DQB1; roughly 500 for DQA1; 600 to 610 for DPA1; approximately 470 for DPB1. The study combined high-throughput TCR immunosequencing, statistical association of individual TCRs with disease status, and machine learning to predict cytomegalovirus infection status. An earlier analysis of some 600 of the donors applied high-throughput TCR beta sequencing to assess whether each TCR beta V gene segment acted as functional or pseudogenic. Of the 350 to 400 genotyped donors, over 65% fell in the genetic ancestry cluster associated with self-reported Caucasian donors. A later genetic analysis used genome-wide SNP genotypes for 398 of the 666 donors, treating that subset as a discovery cohort. The study aimed to test whether cataloging public T cell receptors could reveal signatures of past pathogen exposure. General conclusions and limits of the study: According to a later analysis, parvovirus B19, influenza, CMV and Epstein-Barr virus appeared linked to several top co-occurrence clusters. Presence/absence analyses assumed roughly uniform sequencing depth across donors, an assumption that may not hold. The cohort was sequenced for TCR beta chains only, and without alpha or paired-chain data the features that could be detected were limited. Cytomegalovirus status was reported to be diagnosed by the classifier with high specificity and sensitivity in both the original and validation cohorts. It was suggested by the authors that the approach could potentially be generalized to other disease states and immunological phenotypes. In a later analysis, some 17,000 TCR beta sequences were associated with specific HLA alleles at a false discovery rate of 0.05. Immune exposure information for the cohort was limited to CMV serostatus. Most TCR sequences were seen in very few donors, while some public TCRs were found in many individuals. In an earlier analysis of 500 to 650 of the donors, most TCR beta V segments appeared in productive rearrangements about 90% or about 30% of the time, broadly matching IMGT annotations. Because HLA typing was missing for some donors at each locus, association tests included only the typed subset. Three of the identified cytomegalovirus-associated TCR beta chains were confirmed in vitro to be specific for cytomegalovirus antigens. Compared with equally common non-associated chains, HLA-associated TCR beta chains in a later analysis were more clonally expanded and had lower generation probabilities. Correlated functional status among segregating V segments might be attributable to linkage disequilibrium, but an unknown experimental factor could not be ruled out. The 87-base-pair reads could not distinguish some IMGT-functional V segments, including TRBV6-2 and TRBV6-3, so those segments were excluded. A later genetic analysis reported fewer N-insertions in productive TCRs among donors in an Asian-associated ancestry cluster than the roughly 700-donor mean. Most CMV-associated TCR beta chains appeared to be HLA-restricted in a later analysis, and the HLA associations seemed to be driven largely by CMV exposure. When HLA alleles, especially DR and DQ, strongly co-occurred, TCR associations were difficult to assign to individual alleles. A further reported finding was that TCR beta sequences accurately predicted the HLA-A and HLA-B alleles for most subjects in the first cohort. A total of 150 to 200 TCR beta chains were listed by the study as associated with cytomegalovirus. A cluster of highly shared sequence variants was judged likely to be a technical artifact of the sequencing pipeline. A later analysis found that TCR association rates varied across HLA loci, with DRB1 alleles showing the most associated TCRs and HLA-C alleles the fewest. Because counts were too low, roughly 16 rarely observed V segments, including chromosome 9 orphons, were left out of the earlier analysis of over 550 of the donors. In a later genetic analysis, a missense DCLRE1C variant was associated with V-gene and J-gene trimming of TCR beta chains, and the association was replicated in an independent cohort.

The library was made by the immunoSEQ multiplex PCR assay. For the multiplex PCR, a mixture combining 60 forward primers for TCR Vbeta segments and 13 reverse primers for TCR Jbeta segments was used. The CDR3 region of rearranged TCR beta genes was amplified from genomic DNA with a multiplex PCR assay. The Illumina HiSeq System was used to sequence the amplified TCR beta libraries as 87-base-pair reads. The study's processing was this. A later analysis tallied 75 million to 95 million unique TCR beta chains across the approximately 670 repertoires, and approximately 11 million of those chains were shared by two or more donors. A nearest-neighbor algorithm error-corrected the raw reads and collapsed the reads into unique sequences, merging closely related sequences to remove PCR and sequencing errors. CDR3 sequences were aligned to IMGT reference sequences to assign V, D and J gene segments. For a sequence to be retained, a match of at least six nucleotides to both a V gene segment and a J gene segment was required. Rearrangements were classified as productive when the CDR3 lacked stop codons and remained in frame with V and J, and all other rearrangements were classified as non-productive. CDR3 was defined by IMGT convention, running from the second conserved V-encoded cysteine to the conserved J-encoded phenylalanine. The earlier analysis of about 610 of the donors excluded any sequence lacking an unambiguous match to a single V gene segment. An earlier analysis of approximately 590 of the donors classified V segments as functional when productive rearrangements were above 56.7% and as segregating when the standard deviation between donors was above 5%. To diagnose cytomegalovirus status from the catalog of TCR beta chain sequences, a statistical classification framework was built. In a later analysis, TCR nucleotide sequences were compared against IMGT/GENE-DB human TR gene sequences so that V and J genes could be assigned. The TCRdist pipeline was used in a later analysis to assign CDR3 sequences and most-parsimonious VDJ recombination scenarios. A later analysis defined each TCR beta chain by its CDR3 amino acid sequence plus V-gene family, and excluded reads lacking a unique V-gene family. In a later analysis, 450 to 600 highly shared, low-generation-probability nucleotide sequences were removed to address suspected cross-contamination and a sequencing artifact. A later analysis calculated a clonal expansion index for each public chain from normalized within-repertoire ranks of inferred template counts. In a later analysis, generation probabilities were computed using a VDJ recombination model fitted to out-of-frame rearrangements, and the results were checked against IGoR. Hypergeometric tests were used in a later analysis to score TCR-TCR, TCR-HLA and TCR-CMV co-occurrence, with a repertoire-size bias correction applied to the TCR pairs. To estimate false discovery rates, a later analysis permuted the HLA or CMV assignments 20 times. A later analysis grouped co-occurring TCRs with DBSCAN, adding TCRdist sequence similarity when clustering within HLA-allele-positive subsets. Repertoires with fewer than 30,000 or more than 120,000 public chains, plus five repertoires with anomalous nucleotide sharing, were excluded from co-occurrence clustering. Held by TCRdb, this immuneACCESS table contains in-frame sequences only and omits some clones. Under half of the omission traces to an unresolved V gene where checked; the cause of the rest is unknown. The DNA gave D and trimming, while V, J and clone size come from that table. This sample lists about 120,000 clones; over 70% were detected once. The ten largest clones capture around 3% of the sample.

The cohort consisted of hundreds of healthy bone marrow donors. Cohort members were all nominally healthy when sampled, although unrecorded immune exposures were likely present. The donor was CMV seronegative and belonged to the group of over 350 seronegative cohort members. Each donor provided a peripheral blood sample, and peripheral blood mononuclear cells were used for TCR beta sequencing. The Qiagen DNeasy Blood Extraction Kit was used to extract genomic DNA from the blood cell samples. In this chain, TRBV7-2 is recombined with TRBJ2-5; TRBD2 is perhaps the D gene, given 6 matching bases. The TCR sequence derives from a woman in her forties or fifties in good health and CMV-seronegative. Sequenced sample: PBMCs. In nucleotide form, the sequence is TGTGCCAGCAGCTTAGCGGGAGGTTCGGGAGAGACCCAGTACTTC. It specifies CASSLAGGSGETQYF. With the rest looked up from the reference TRBV7-2 and TRBJ2-5 genes rather than sequenced, the full variable domain is GAGVSQSPSNKVTEKGKDVELRCDPISGHTALYWYRQSLGQGLEFLIYFQGNSAPDKSGLPSDRFSAERTGGSVSTLTIQRTQQEDSAVYLCASSLAGGSGETQYFGPGTRLLVL.